Only one count was recorded for the clone carrying this T cell receptor (beta chain). No antigen is known for it. The sample comes from a study of cytomegalovirus exposure and HLA in healthy donors. Across the whole study: Earlier work reported approximately 100 million unique TCR beta sequences from roughly 180 million T cells. The study's findings and limits: A previous analysis found most TCR beta V segments productive roughly 90% or roughly 30% of the time.

This PCR relied on a set of 60 Vbeta primers and 13 Jbeta primers. TCRdb keeps only in-frame clones here, not all; method: immunoSEQ multiplex PCR. The sample yields under 250,000 clones, approximately 85% seen once. In germline, CDR1 is MNHEY, CDR2 SMNVEV (reference sequence). The CDR3 has 14 amino acids. Trimming stripped 3 bases from V and 6 bases from J, with 12 bases between. Sequenced: PBMCs. The sequence was collected from a middle-aged woman in good health and CMV-seronegative. The chain combines TRBV27 with TRBJ1-5, with D maybe TRBD1 (6 bases). In DNA, the CDR3 is TGTGCCAGCAGTTTTAACAGGGCTGGTCAGCCCCAGCATTTT. Protein sequence: CASSFNRAGQPQHF.